Listed below are T cell receptor beta chains from one sample, sequenced in a study of cytomegalovirus exposure and HLA in healthy donors. Clones were sequenced by immunoSEQ multiplex PCR, and TCRdb holds only the in-frame ones, with some missing. The repertoire holds some 100,000 clones, with about nine tenths as singletons. Sequencing was done on a sample of PBMCs. The receptors derive from a woman aged 18-29 years in good health and CMV-seronegative. Each CDR3 is given with its conserved first and last residue. D genes are given only for firm matches.

d_call	j_call	v_call	cdr3_aa
TRBD1	TRBJ1-5	TRBV6-1	CASSEYRGYQPQHF
TRBD1	TRBJ1-2	TRBV4-3	CASSQDLQGTGGLYGYTF
.	TRBJ1-2	TRBV30	CVRGSNYGYTF
.	TRBJ1-2	TRBV6-5	CASSLMQAGAYTF
.	TRBJ2-2	TRBV2	CASTFGTGELFF
TRBD1	TRBJ1-2	TRBV30	CAWSVLLTGGADGYTF
TRBD2	TRBJ2-3	TRBV7-2	CASRKAGVADTQYF
TRBD1	TRBJ2-2	TRBV27	CASSPQGAWNTGELFF
.	TRBJ2-7	TRBV28	CASLGGSYEQYF
.	TRBJ1-2	TRBV14	CASSQRVVGYGYTF
TRBD1	TRBJ1-2	TRBV28	CASLTGANPYGYTF
.	TRBJ1-5	TRBV19	CASSWGGLNQPQHF
.	TRBJ1-5	TRBV18	CASSPGGGLEPQHF
TRBD1	TRBJ1-2	TRBV5-1	CASSQPGQGGGVDSYGYTF
TRBD1	TRBJ2-7	TRBV27	CASRPPPGTGGHEQYF
.	TRBJ1-5	TRBV30	CAWSVQGNQPQHF
TRBD1	TRBJ1-1	TRBV2	CASSERGRNTEAFF
.	TRBJ1-1	TRBV27	CASSLSQGTEAFF
.	TRBJ2-5	TRBV7-2	CASSLLPRGETQYF
TRBD1	TRBJ1-2	TRBV6-1	CASRETGGARGYTF
.	TRBJ2-6	TRBV5-1	CASWDGSSGANVLTF
TRBD2	TRBJ2-1	TRBV5-1	CASNNSPSGVYNEQFF
.	TRBJ2-7	TRBV5-4	CASSLRATGYEQYF
.	TRBJ2-3	TRBV5-1	CASQNSDTDTQYF
TRBD2	TRBJ2-7	TRBV5-6	CASRLAGGHYEQYF
.	TRBJ2-1	TRBV29-1	CSVEDLWGHNEQFF
TRBD1	TRBJ1-5	TRBV19	CASRSDRASNQPQHF
TRBD2	TRBJ2-7	TRBV6-5	CASRIAGGAGYEQYF
TRBD1	TRBJ2-3	TRBV6-5	CASSTTGTDPDTQYF
TRBD1	TRBJ2-6	TRBV11-2	CASSAPGGYSSGANVLTF
TRBD2	TRBJ2-3	TRBV5-3	CARSDGLAGGSTDTQYF
.	TRBJ1-4	TRBV4-1	CASSQDYQDNIIVGGNEKLFF
.	TRBJ2-4	TRBV6-1	CASSVDGRNIQYF
.	TRBJ2-2	TRBV28	CASRATGFPGELFF
TRBD2	TRBJ2-3	TRBV19	CASSIQRESDTQYF
TRBD1	TRBJ1-2	TRBV19	CASSIGPPRQGAHYGYTF
.	TRBJ2-3	TRBV5-1	CASSLEGAHAADTQYF
.	TRBJ1-2	TRBV11-3	CASSENGGGGYTF
TRBD2	TRBJ2-1	TRBV4-3	CASSPGLEYNEQFF
TRBD2	TRBJ2-1	TRBV7-2	CASSVTSGASPEEFF
TRBD2	TRBJ2-5	TRBV9	CASSVGASGRWSQETQYF
.	TRBJ1-2	TRBV7-6	CASSPTPRTDSYGYTF
.	TRBJ1-2	TRBV10-1	CASASNGGAERNGYTF
TRBD1	TRBJ1-2	TRBV5-4	CASSITGGLYGYTF
TRBD1	TRBJ2-7	TRBV6-1	CASSVTRDRVYEQYF
TRBD1	TRBJ2-7	TRBV5-4	CASSGTGLREQYF
TRBD1	TRBJ2-3	TRBV27	CASSSQQGVADTQYF
.	TRBJ2-3	TRBV29-1	CSVVEGFADTQYF
TRBD1	TRBJ1-1	TRBV6-5	CASSSQGQGFTEAFF
TRBD1	TRBJ2-2	TRBV29-1	CSVAGQGREGGELFF
.	TRBJ1-5	TRBV28	CASSLYPSNQPQHF